The rows below give T cell receptor beta chains drawn from one sample of a study of metastatic and nonmetastatic thyroid tumors. TCRdb reprocessed the PCR reads using MiXCR. The repertoire holds 43,000 or so clones, 4% to 5% seen once, with over 8% in the top ten. The source material was blood. Receptor source: a female donor with papillary thyroid cancer or a benign thyroid nodule (not recorded which). Some clones in this sample may be carry-over from other donors' samples. CDR3s include the opening cysteine and the closing phenylalanine or tryptophan. A D gene is named only where the DNA matches it firmly. Expanded clones get a size class; other rows say once, few or many, or leave the size out.

v_call,d_call,clone_size,j_call,cdr3_nt,cdr3_aa
TRBV6-1,-,few,TRBJ1-1,TGTGCCAGCAGACCTTATCTGGGGAACACTGAAGCTTTCTTT,CASRPYLGNTEAFF
TRBV6-1,-,-,TRBJ1-2,TGTGCCAGCAGTTCCCAGGGATTATATAACTATGGCTACACCTTC,CASSSQGLYNYGYTF
TRBV6-1,-,-,TRBJ1-1,TGTGCCAGCATCCTTGTTAAACTGACGAACACTGAAGCTTTCTTT,CASILVKLTNTEAFF
TRBV7-3,-,many,TRBJ1-1,TGTGCCAGCAGCTTGCAGGGAGCAACCGAAGCTTTCTTT,CASSLQGATEAFF
TRBV6-2/TRBV6-3,-,-,TRBJ2-7,TGTGCCAGCCGTGACCTCTACGATCAGTACTTC,CASRDLYDQYF
TRBV5-1,-,many,TRBJ1-3,TGCGCCAGCTCCGTGGATTATGGAAACACCATATATTTT,CASSVDYGNTIYF
TRBV4-2,TRBD2,many,TRBJ2-7,TGTGCCAGCAGCCAAGATAAGGGGGGGGTCTCTAGCGGGAGTCGCTACGAGCAGTACTTC,CASSQDKGGVSSGSRYEQYF
TRBV9,-,many,TRBJ2-5,TGTGCCAGCAGCACTCGACCCGAAGAGACCCAGTACTTC,CASSTRPEETQYF
TRBV15,-,many,TRBJ1-1,TGTGCCACCAGCAGAGTCCCGGACCTGGGGAACACTGAAGCTTTCTTT,CATSRVPDLGNTEAFF
TRBV11-2,-,-,TRBJ2-2,TGTGCTAGCAGCTTATCGGGGGTCCCAGCGAACACCGGGGAGCTGTTTTTT,CASSLSGVPANTGELFF
TRBV27,-,few,TRBJ1-6,TGTGCCAGCACCACTGGAAATTCACCCCTCCACTTT,CASTTGNSPLHF
TRBV9,TRBD1,few,TRBJ2-5,TGTGCCAGCAGCGGGACAGGGGCCCCAGTGGAAACCCAGTACTTC,CASSGTGAPVETQYF
TRBV20-1,TRBD2,many,TRBJ2-1,TGCAGTGCTCCCGGACTAGCAGCGAACAATGAGCAGTTCTTC,CSAPGLAANNEQFF
TRBV12-3/TRBV12-4,-,few,TRBJ1-1,TGTGCCAGCAGGACGGACAGAATGAACACTGAAGCTTTCTTT,CASRTDRMNTEAFF
TRBV24-1,TRBD1,many,TRBJ2-1,TGTGCCACCAGTGACACAGGGGGCGCGAGGCGGGATGAGCAGTTCTTC,CATSDTGGARRDEQFF
TRBV30,-,few,TRBJ2-2,TGTGCCTGGAGTTCTGCGAACACCGGGGAGCTGTTTTTT,CAWSSANTGELFF
TRBV11-2,-,many,TRBJ2-5,TGTGCCAGCAGCCCGGAAGCGAGGGGAGAGACCCAGTACTTC,CASSPEARGETQYF
TRBV30,-,many,TRBJ2-1,TGTGCCTGGAATGAGGTCTACAATGAGCAGTTCTTC,CAWNEVYNEQFF
TRBV2,-,many,TRBJ1-1,TGTGCCAGCAACATACGACAGATGTCGGCGAACACTGAAGCTTTCTTT,CASNIRQMSANTEAFF
TRBV6-1,TRBD2,-,TRBJ2-7,TGTGCCAGCAGTGACGCGGGAGTTGGGTACGAGCAGTACTTC,CASSDAGVGYEQYF
TRBV5-1,TRBD1,many,TRBJ2-2,TGCGCCAGCAACCTTGGGACAGCCACCGGGGAGCTGTTTTTT,CASNLGTATGELFF
TRBV6-1,TRBD2,-,TRBJ2-5,TGTGCCACTTCGGGTTTAGCGGGATTACTAGAGACCCAGTACTTC,CATSGLAGLLETQYF
TRBV6-2/TRBV6-3,TRBD2,-,TRBJ2-1,TGTGCCAGCAGTGCTCTAGCGGGAGGCAATGAGCAGTTCTTC,CASSALAGGNEQFF
TRBV6-1,-,few,TRBJ2-5,TGTGCCAGCAGGCGGGACCAAGAGACCCAGTACTTC,CASRRDQETQYF
TRBV6-5,TRBD1,few,TRBJ2-7,TGTGCCAGCAGTTGGGGACAGGGGACCTACGATCAGTACTTC,CASSWGQGTYDQYF
TRBV19,-,many,TRBJ2-7,TGTGCCAGTAGTATAGGAGGGAGCTCCTACGAGCAGTACTTC,CASSIGGSSYEQYF
TRBV7-9,TRBD1,many,TRBJ2-1,TGTGCCAGCAGCCGCTCCTCACCAGGGACAGCCCGGAACAAGCAGTTCTTC,CASSRSSPGTARNKQFF
TRBV2,-,-,TRBJ1-2,TGTGCCAGCAGTGAACAGGAGTATGGCTACACCTTC,CASSEQEYGYTF
TRBV9,TRBD1,many,TRBJ2-3,TGTGCCAGCAGCGCTTCCGGGACAGGGATTTCAGATACGCAGTATTTT,CASSASGTGISDTQYF
TRBV30,-,-,TRBJ2-2,TGTGCCTGGAGTGCAGACTCCGGGGAGCTGTTTTTT,CAWSADSGELFF
TRBV9,TRBD2,many,TRBJ2-5,TGTGCCAGCAGCCCCGGCCGGACTAGCGGCCAAGAGACCCAGTACTTC,CASSPGRTSGQETQYF
TRBV6-1,-,-,TRBJ2-2,TGTGCCAGCAGGGGGAGTTTTAACACCGGGGAGCTGTTTTTT,CASRGSFNTGELFF
TRBV5-1,TRBD2,many,TRBJ2-7,TGCGCCAGCAGCTTGGCCGGGACTAGCGGGAGAGAGTACGAGCAGTACTTC,CASSLAGTSGREYEQYF
TRBV6-2/TRBV6-3,TRBD1,-,TRBJ2-7,TGTGCCAGCAGTTACGCCACAGGGGCCGCCTACGAGCAGTACTTC,CASSYATGAAYEQYF
TRBV6-5,-,few,TRBJ1-1,TGTGCCAGCAGTTACGGGGTAATCTCGGCCATGAACACTGAAGCTTTCTTT,CASSYGVISAMNTEAFF
TRBV12-3/TRBV12-4,-,many,TRBJ2-1,TGTGCCAGCAGTTTTGGGGTAGCTAGGAATGAGCAGTTCTTC,CASSFGVARNEQFF
TRBV5-1,-,many,TRBJ2-5,TGCGCCAGCAGCTTGGAAGGGCGAGAGACCCAGTACTTC,CASSLEGRETQYF
TRBV19,-,few,TRBJ2-2,TGTGCCACCCGCCTCGGAGGGGGCGTGAACACCGGGGAGCTGTTTTTT,CATRLGGGVNTGELFF
TRBV7-2,-,many,TRBJ2-1,TGTGCCAGCAGTCGTTCTAGCCCCGTCTCCTACAATGAGCAGTTCTTC,CASSRSSPVSYNEQFF
TRBV12-3/TRBV12-4,TRBD2,-,TRBJ2-3,TGTGCCATCTCGGGGGAGGGGAGAAAAGATACGCAGTATTTT,CAISGEGRKDTQYF
TRBV5-1,-,-,TRBJ2-7,TGCGCCAGCAGCTTGGTGGGGAGCTCCTACGAGCAGTACTTC,CASSLVGSSYEQYF